Each of the 9 T cell receptor beta chains below was sequenced from the same sample in a study of cytomegalovirus exposure and HLA in healthy donors. The PCR employed 60 Vbeta primers together with 13 Jbeta primers. Using immunoSEQ multiplex PCR, the repertoire was profiled, and TCRdb retains in-frame clones only, with some absent. Among some 90,000 clones listed, about four fifths were seen once. Specimen: PBMCs. All receptors derive from a female donor in good health and CMV-seropositive.

The CDR3 bases are TGTGCCAGCAGCCATCCCCATGACCCGACAGGGCCGCTTCAAGAGACCCAGTACTTC. Encoded protein: CASSHPHDPTGPLQETQYF. J is TRBJ2-5 and V is TRBV9; TRBD1 matches 7 bases. The germline gives CDR1 SGDLS, CDR2 YYNGEE. V shed 4 bases and J 2 bases; nucleotides not matched to a gene: 20. CDR3 length equals 19 residues.

The rearrangement joins TRBV28 to TRBJ2-7; tentative D call: TRBD2 (6 bases). Germline V gene data show CDR1 as MDHEN and CDR2 as SYDVKM. The length of the CDR3 is 14 residues. Trimming removed 3 bases from V and 6 bases from J, with 15 bases in between. The CDR3 region is CASSLGGPLREQYF. Here the CDR3 DNA reads TGTGCCAGCAGTTTGGGGGGACCTCTCCGCGAGCAGTACTTC. The full variable domain, rest sourced from reference TRBV28 and TRBJ2-7, is DVKVTQSSRYLVKRTGEKVFLECVQDMDHENMFWYRQDPGLGLRLIYFSYDVKMKEKGDIPEGYSVSREKKERFSLILESASTNQTSMYLCASSLGGPLREQYFGPGTRLTVT.

The chain is built from TRBV6-1 and TRBJ2-3; 7 bases line up with TRBD1. The CDR3 has 13 residues. The J segment lost 1 base and the V segment lost 10 bases, leaving 5 bases of the junction unmatched. Germline loops: CDR1 MNHNS, CDR2 SASEGT. The DNA for the CDR3 is TGTGCCATTAGACAGGGCCGCACAGATACGCAGTATTTT. Translating gives CAIRQGRTDTQYF.

The rearrangement uses TRBV9 and TRBJ2-3; TRBD2 agrees at 12 bases. Trimming at V came to 3 bases and at J to 4 bases, leaving 3 bases not matched to a gene. The length of the CDR3 is 15 residues. The germline V gene has CDR1 SGDLS and CDR2 YYNGEE. In DNA, the CDR3 is TGTGCCAGCAGCGCTAGCGGGGGGGCCCCAGATACGCAGTATTTT. Its protein product is CASSASGGAPDTQYF.

This clone appeared once. This chain links TRBV4-3 with TRBJ2-3, with D perhaps matching TRBD2 (5 bases). Trimming removed 4 bases at V and 2 bases at J, with 16 bases between. This CDR3 spans 16 amino acids. Germline V gene sequence: CDR1 LGHNA, CDR2 YSLEER. CDR3 sequence (DNA): TGCGCCAGCAGCCGAAGCCCCACGGGGTTCACAGATACGCAGTATTTT. It is translated as CASSRSPTGFTDTQYF.

This chain joins TRBV7-9 and TRBJ2-5, with 9 bases aligning to TRBD2. This CDR3 spans 15 amino acids. CDR1 and CDR2 from the germline V gene are SEHNR and FQNEAQ (reference sequence). V was pared by 4 bases and J by 2 bases, with 5 bases of the junction left unmatched. CDR3 nucleotides: TGTGCCAGCAGCTCAAGGACTAGCGCTCAAGAGACCCAGTACTTC. It codes for CASSSRTSAQETQYF. Filled out from reference TRBV7-9 and TRBJ2-5, the complete variable domain reads DTGVSQNPRHKITKRGQNVTFRCDPISEHNRLYWYRQTLGQGPEFLTYFQNEAQLEKSRLLSDRFSAERPKGSFSTLEIQRTEQGDSAMYLCASSSRTSAQETQYFGPGTRLLVL.

This clone occurred once. This chain connects TRBV9 to TRBJ1-1; D unclear. The CDR3 sequence is 14 residues long. V was pared by 1 base and J by 4 bases, with 11 bases between. Germline values: CDR1 SGDLS, CDR2 YYNGEE. This chain's CDR3 is CASSVLSDSTEAFF. CDR3 nucleotide sequence: TGTGCCAGCAGCGTACTGAGTGATAGCACTGAAGCTTTCTTT. Drawing the rest from reference TRBV9 and TRBJ1-1, the complete variable domain is DSGVTQTPKHLITATGQRVTLRCSPRSGDLSVYWYQQSLDQGLQFLIQYYNGEERAKGNILERFSAQQFPDLHSELNLSSLELGDSALYFCASSVLSDSTEAFFGQGTRLTVV.

The chain employs TRBV19 and TRBJ2-7; no firm D call. The germline gives CDR1 LNHDA, CDR2 SQIVND (reference sequence). The V and J ends lost 5 bases and 3 bases respectively, with 11 bases between them. The CDR3 runs to 13 residues. CDR3 loop: CASSDAARYEQYF. DNA for the CDR3: TGTGCCAGTAGTGATGCGGCACGCTACGAGCAGTACTTC.

The V call is TRBV30, the J call TRBJ1-6; D gene uncertain. Trimming shortened V by 2 bases and J by 10 bases, and 9 bases separated the two germline ends. The CDR3 is 12 residues long. Germline V lookup: CDR1 GTSNPN, CDR2 SVGIG (reference sequence). Here the CDR3 reads CAWSPGLSPLHF. In DNA, the CDR3 is TGTGCCTGGAGTCCAGGTCTCTCACCCCTCCACTTT.